These 22 T cell receptor beta chains came from one sample sequenced in a study of blood T cell repertoires in COVID-19. Profiling relied on immunoSEQ multiplex PCR, and the TCRdb table lists in-frame clones only, not all of them. The table includes about 100,000 clones, roughly 87% detected once. Sequences were obtained from peripheral blood. All receptors come from a man in his 60s with acute or convalescent COVID-19.

The V and J genes are TRBV18 and TRBJ1-6, with 10 nucleotides matching TRBD1. The ends lost 3 bases at V and 7 bases at J; junction bases unmatched: 3. CDR3 length: 15 residues. In germline, CDR1 is KGHSH, CDR2 LQKENI. CDR3 sequence: CASSPSDRGNSPLHF. The CDR3 DNA reads as TGTGCCAGCTCACCCTCGGACAGGGGGAATTCACCCCTCCACTTT.

V usage is TRBV5-4 and J usage is TRBJ1-4, with a possible D match to TRBD1 (6 bases). V was shortened by 2 bases and J by 8 bases, with 13 bases between the two germline ends. This CDR3 contains 14 residues. Per the germline V gene, CDR1 is SGHNT and CDR2 is YYREEE (reference sequence). CDR3 DNA sequence: TGTGCCAGCAGCTTAGGGGGGGTTGGGGAAAAACTGTTTTTT. Its protein is CASSLGGVGEKLFF.

The V gene is TRBV11-2, the J gene TRBJ2-1, with TRBD1 identical over 7 bases. The CDR3 is made up of 14 amino acids. Trimming at V came to 6 bases and at J to 8 bases, leaving 10 bases not matched to a gene. CDR1 SGHAT and CDR2 FQNNGV come from the germline V gene. CDR3 sequence: CASRSRQGIDEQFF. CDR3 DNA: TGTGCCAGCAGGAGTAGACAGGGTATCGATGAGCAGTTCTTC.

The chain has TRBV30 and TRBJ2-2, with 7 bases fitting TRBD1. CDR3 size: 18 residues. The V and J ends lost 3 bases and 6 bases, in that order; junction bases with no gene match: 19. Germline loops: CDR1 GTSNPN, CDR2 SVGIG (reference sequence). In DNA form, the CDR3 reads TGTGCCTGGAGGGGGCCCGGGACAGTGGCTATCGTCGCCGGGGAGCTGTTTTTT. Translation: CAWRGPGTVAIVAGELFF. The whole variable domain, filled in from reference TRBV30 and TRBJ2-2, reads SQTIHQWPATLVQPVGSPLSLECTVEGTSNPNLYWYRQAAGRGLQLLFYSVGIGQISSEVPQNLSASRPQDRQFILSSKKLLLSDSGFYLCAWRGPGTVAIVAGELFFGEGSRLTVL.

The gene calls are TRBV6-1 and TRBJ2-1, with D tentatively TRBD2 (7 bases). V was shortened by 4 bases and J by 0 bases, with 13 bases between the two germline ends. The CDR3 runs 16 residues. CDR1 is MNHNS, CDR2 SASEGT, per germline. DNA of the CDR3: TGTGCCAGCAGTGTCAAGGGGGGGGGCTCCTACAATGAGCAGTTCTTC. Its protein is CASSVKGGGSYNEQFF.

This clone appeared a single time. The rearrangement links TRBV7-2 to TRBJ1-1, with D possibly being TRBD1 (5 bases). The CDR3 extends over 14 amino acids. Germline assignment: CDR1 SGHTA and CDR2 FQGNSA. V gave up 3 bases and J gave up 1 base, with 9 bases separating them. The CDR3 sequence: CASSFGATNTEAFF. The CDR3 bases are TGTGCCAGCAGCTTTGGGGCCACGAACACTGAAGCTTTCTTT.

The V call is TRBV7-9, the J call TRBJ2-3, with TRBD2 identical over 12 bases. The CDR3 contains 18 residues. Losses at the gene ends were 4 bases for V and 2 bases for J; bases not matched to a gene: 10. The germline V gene has CDR1 SEHNR and CDR2 FQNEAQ (reference sequence). The CDR3 loop is CASSSPGLAGRNTDTQYF. The CDR3 DNA reads as TGTGCCAGCAGCTCCCCCGGACTAGCGGGAAGGAACACAGATACGCAGTATTTT.

The chain links TRBV7-9 to TRBJ2-7; D may be TRBD1 (5 bases). From germline, CDR1 is SEHNR and CDR2 FQNEAQ (reference sequence). V was trimmed by 3 bases and J by 12 bases, leaving 21 bases between them. The CDR3 totals 14 residues. Here the CDR3 DNA reads TGTGCCAGCAGCTTGACGAACGTGGGGCCCGCTGTGTACTTC. It translates to CASSLTNVGPAVYF.

The chain recombines TRBV19 with TRBJ1-1, with 7 bases identical to TRBD1. This CDR3 has 13 amino acids. Germline V CDR1 and CDR2: LNHDA, SQIVND (reference sequence). Trimming at V came to 3 bases and at J to 5 bases, leaving 3 bases not matched to a gene. CDR3 protein: CASSMPDRTEAFF. The CDR3, as DNA: TGTGCCAGTAGTATGCCGGACAGGACTGAAGCTTTCTTT.

The rearrangement joins TRBV4-1 to TRBJ2-5, with D uncertain. The J call may not be correct, given that the DNA end is closer to TRBJ2-7. Germline V gives CDR1 MGHRA, CDR2 YSYEKL. The CDR3 contains 15 residues. CDR3 bases: TGCGCCAGCAGCCAACTTGCGATGAGCTCCTACGAGCAGTACTTC. This encodes CASSQLAMSSYEQYF.

The chain uses TRBV12-3 or TRBV12-4 and TRBJ1-2; D is unresolved. The CDR3 has 11 residues. Trimming pared 7 bases from V and 4 bases from J, leaving 7 bases between. DNA of the CDR3: TGTGCCAGCATGGGCGTCTATGGCTACACCTTC. The encoded protein is CASMGVYGYTF.

The CDR3 coding sequence is TGTGCCAGCACCCGGGGGGCCGGGGAGCTGTTTTTT. The encoded protein is CASTRGAGELFF. V gene TRBV6-6 combines with J gene TRBJ2-2, with 7 bases fitting TRBD2. Germline CDR1 reads MNHNY; CDR2 reads SVGAGI (reference sequence). The CDR3 extends over 12 amino acids. With V trimmed by 7 bases and J by 6 bases, 2 bases remained unmatched.

This clone appeared a few times. This sequence joins TRBV19 and TRBJ1-1; D remains unclear. The V and J ends lost 8 bases and 0 bases respectively, with 4 bases between them. From germline, CDR1 is LNHDA and CDR2 SQIVND (reference sequence). The length of the CDR3 is 11 residues. CDR3 residues: CASSLNTEAFF. In DNA, the CDR3 is TGTGCCAGTTCCTTGAACACTGAAGCTTTCTTT. Full variable domain (outside the CDR3, taken from reference TRBV19 and TRBJ1-1): DGGITQSPKYLFRKEGQNVTLSCEQNLNHDAMYWYRQDPGQGLRLIYYSQIVNDFQKGDIAEGYSVSREKKESFPLTVTSAQKNPTAFYLCASSLNTEAFFGQGTRLTVV.

This chain connects TRBV7-6 to TRBJ2-3, with TRBD2 identical over 16 bases. The CDR3 is 17 residues long. V gave up 6 bases and J gave up 5 bases; unmatched junction bases: 8. Germline V gives CDR1 SGHVS, CDR2 FNYEAQ. The CDR3 bases are TGTGCCAGCAGTTGGGGACTAGCGGGGGGGAGTGGAGATACGCAGTATTTT. This codes for CASSWGLAGGSGDTQYF.

V and J are TRBV4-2 and TRBJ2-5; 12 bases line up with TRBD2. In germline, CDR1 is LGHNA, CDR2 YNFKEQ. The ends lost 3 bases at V and 2 bases at J; junction bases unmatched: 4. The CDR3 has 16 residues. The CDR3 loop is CASSHSLAGGQETQYF. The DNA of the CDR3 is TGTGCCAGCAGCCACTCCCTAGCGGGAGGGCAAGAGACCCAGTACTTC.

The chain joins TRBV11-3 to TRBJ2-1; 7 nucleotides agree with TRBD1. The CDR3 runs to 13 residues. V lost 4 bases and J lost 4; bases outside the gene matches: 1. Looked up from germline, CDR1 is SGHNT and CDR2 is YENEEA. The DNA of the CDR3 is TGTGCCAGCAGCTCGGGACAGTACAATGAGCAGTTCTTC. It encodes CASSSGQYNEQFF. The full variable domain, with the rest looked up from reference TRBV11-3 and TRBJ2-1, is EAGVVQSPRYKIIEKKQPVAFWCNPISGHNTLYWYLQNLGQGPELLIRYENEEAVDDSQLPKDRFSAERLKGVDSTLKIQPAELGDSAVYLCASSSGQYNEQFFGPGTRLTVL.

This chain uses TRBV10-3 with TRBJ1-6; tentative D call: TRBD1 (6 bases). The germline V and J ends were trimmed by 6 bases and 6 bases, with 12 bases remaining between them. CDR1 is ENHRY and CDR2 is SYGVKD in the germline V gene. CDR3 size: 14 residues. The CDR3 sequence: CAIRSDSSNSPLHF. In nucleotides, the CDR3 is TGTGCCATCAGGTCGGACAGTAGTAATTCACCCCTCCACTTT.

The V gene is TRBV3-1 (or the pseudogene TRBV3-2), the J gene TRBJ1-5; 9 bases agree with TRBD1. CDR1 and CDR2 from the germline V gene are LGHDT and YNNKEL (reference sequence). The V segment lost 1 base and the J segment 5 bases; nucleotides outside the gene matches: 3. The CDR3 consists of 15 residues. CDR3 sequence: CASSQGQGVHQPQHF. The CDR3 bases are TGTGCCAGCAGCCAAGGACAGGGGGTTCATCAGCCCCAGCATTTT.

This chain joins TRBV9 and TRBJ1-2; a possible D gene is TRBD1 (5 bases). Germline V gives CDR1 SGDLS, CDR2 YYNGEE. V lost 6 bases and J 4 bases, leaving 25 bases between the germline ends. The CDR3 spans 17 residues. CDR3 amino acids: CASTKGGGGGSPYGYTF. The CDR3 DNA reads as TGTGCCAGCACCAAGGGCGGGGGAGGCGGTTCGCCCTATGGCTACACCTTC.

The chain joins TRBV6-2 or TRBV6-3 to TRBJ1-5; 8 positions match TRBD1. With V trimmed by 5 bases and J by 6 bases, 6 bases remained unmatched. The germline V gene encodes CDR1 MNHEY and CDR2 SVGEGT. This CDR3 is built from 14 residues. This chain's CDR3 is CASSPPGGPQPQHF. The DNA of the CDR3 is TGTGCCAGCAGTCCCCCAGGGGGCCCTCAGCCCCAGCATTTT.

The chain recombines TRBV21-1 with TRBJ2-7; TRBD2 is taken as the D call from the table, unchecked against the DNA. TRBV21-1 is an annotated pseudogene. The CDR3 covers 16 residues. The CDR3 DNA follows: TGTGCCAGCAGCAAAGAGGCTCGCGGGGGTACCTACGAGCAGTACTTC. It is translated as CASSKEARGGTYEQYF.

CDR3 loop: CASSEGSYYEQYF. DNA for the CDR3: TGTGCCAGCAGTGAAGGCAGTTACTACGAGCAGTACTTC. This chain joins TRBV2 and TRBJ2-7; D is unresolved. Trimming removed 1 base at V and 3 bases at J, with 7 bases between. This CDR3 spans 13 amino acids. Per germline, CDR1 SNHLY and CDR2 FYNNEI.